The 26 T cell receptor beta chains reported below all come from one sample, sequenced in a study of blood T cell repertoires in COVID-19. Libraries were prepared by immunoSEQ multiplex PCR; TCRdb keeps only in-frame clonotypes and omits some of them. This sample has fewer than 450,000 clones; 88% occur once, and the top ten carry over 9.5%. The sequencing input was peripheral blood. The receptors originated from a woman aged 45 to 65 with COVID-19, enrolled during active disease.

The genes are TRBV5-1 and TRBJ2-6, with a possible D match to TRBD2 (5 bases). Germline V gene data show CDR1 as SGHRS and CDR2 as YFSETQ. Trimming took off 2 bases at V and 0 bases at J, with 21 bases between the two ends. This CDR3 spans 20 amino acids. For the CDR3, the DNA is TGCGCCAGCAGCTTAACCCCCGGGGTATCCCGCTTCTCTGGGGCCAACGTCCTGACTTTC. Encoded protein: CASSLTPGVSRFSGANVLTF.

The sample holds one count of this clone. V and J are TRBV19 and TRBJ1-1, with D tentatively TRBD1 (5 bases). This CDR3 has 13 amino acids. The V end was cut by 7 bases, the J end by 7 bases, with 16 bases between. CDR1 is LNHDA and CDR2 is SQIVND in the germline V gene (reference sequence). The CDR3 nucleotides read TGTGCCAGTACCGACCCTCTGGGGGGTGAAGCTTTCTTT. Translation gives CASTDPLGGEAFF.

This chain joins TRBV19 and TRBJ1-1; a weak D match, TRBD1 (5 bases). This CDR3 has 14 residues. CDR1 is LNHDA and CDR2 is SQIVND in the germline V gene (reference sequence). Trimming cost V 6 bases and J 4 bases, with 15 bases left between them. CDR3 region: CASRSIPGGTEAFF. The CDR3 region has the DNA TGTGCCAGTAGATCGATTCCGGGGGGCACTGAAGCTTTCTTT.

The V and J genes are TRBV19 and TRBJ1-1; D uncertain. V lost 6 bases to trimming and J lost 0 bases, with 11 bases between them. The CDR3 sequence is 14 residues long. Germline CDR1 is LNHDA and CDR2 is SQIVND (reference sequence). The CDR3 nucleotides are TGTGCCAGTAGGGAACAGCACATGAACACTGAAGCTTTCTTT. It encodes CASREQHMNTEAFF.

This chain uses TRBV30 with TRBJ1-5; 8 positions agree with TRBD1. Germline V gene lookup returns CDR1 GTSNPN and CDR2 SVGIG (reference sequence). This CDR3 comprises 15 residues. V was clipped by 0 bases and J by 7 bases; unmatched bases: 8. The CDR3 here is CAWSVPGTGEQPQHF. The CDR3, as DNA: TGTGCCTGGAGTGTACCAGGGACAGGTGAACAGCCCCAGCATTTT.

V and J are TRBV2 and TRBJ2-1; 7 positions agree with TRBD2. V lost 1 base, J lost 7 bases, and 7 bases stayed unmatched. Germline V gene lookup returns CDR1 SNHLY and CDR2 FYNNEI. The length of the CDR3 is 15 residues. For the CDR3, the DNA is TGTGCCAGCAGTGAAGGGGAGGGACGAGGTAATGAGCAGTTCTTC. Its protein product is CASSEGEGRGNEQFF.

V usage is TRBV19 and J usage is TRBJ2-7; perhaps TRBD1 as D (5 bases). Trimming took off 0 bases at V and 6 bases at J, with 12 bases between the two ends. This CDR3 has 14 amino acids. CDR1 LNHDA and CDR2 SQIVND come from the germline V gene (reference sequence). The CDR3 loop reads CASSIDRGSAEQYF. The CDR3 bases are TGTGCCAGTAGTATAGATAGGGGAAGCGCCGAGCAGTACTTC.

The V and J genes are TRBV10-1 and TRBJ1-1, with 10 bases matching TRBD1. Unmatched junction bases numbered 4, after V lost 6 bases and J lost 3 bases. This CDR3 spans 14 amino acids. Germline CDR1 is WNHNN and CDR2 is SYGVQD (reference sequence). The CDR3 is CASSMGQGHTEAFF. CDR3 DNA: TGCGCCAGCAGCATGGGACAGGGGCACACTGAAGCTTTCTTT.

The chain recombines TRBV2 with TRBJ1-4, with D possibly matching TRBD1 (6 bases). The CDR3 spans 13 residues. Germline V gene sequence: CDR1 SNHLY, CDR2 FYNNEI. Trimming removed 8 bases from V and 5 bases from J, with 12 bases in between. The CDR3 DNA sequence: TGTGCCAGCCACCCGGGGACAAATGAAAAACTGTTTTTT. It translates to CASHPGTNEKLFF. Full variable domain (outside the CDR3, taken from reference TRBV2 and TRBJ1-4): EPEVTQTPSHQVTQMGQEVILRCVPISNHLYFYWYRQILGQKVEFLVSFYNNEISEKSEIFDDQFSVERPDGSNFTLKIRSTKLEDSAMYFCASHPGTNEKLFFGSGTQLSVL.

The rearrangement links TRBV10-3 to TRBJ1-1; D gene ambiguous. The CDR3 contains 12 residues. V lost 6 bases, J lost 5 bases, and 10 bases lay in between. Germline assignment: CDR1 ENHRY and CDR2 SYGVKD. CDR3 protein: CAISLEQTEAFF. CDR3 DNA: TGTGCCATCAGCCTCGAACAGACTGAAGCTTTCTTT.

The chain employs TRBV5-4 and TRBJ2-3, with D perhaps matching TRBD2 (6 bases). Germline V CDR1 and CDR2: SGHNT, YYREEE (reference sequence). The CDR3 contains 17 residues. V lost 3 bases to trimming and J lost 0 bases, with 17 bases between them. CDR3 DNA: TGTGCCAGCAGCTCCCGACTAGGTTGGAGTAGCACAGATACGCAGTATTTT. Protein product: CASSSRLGWSSTDTQYF.

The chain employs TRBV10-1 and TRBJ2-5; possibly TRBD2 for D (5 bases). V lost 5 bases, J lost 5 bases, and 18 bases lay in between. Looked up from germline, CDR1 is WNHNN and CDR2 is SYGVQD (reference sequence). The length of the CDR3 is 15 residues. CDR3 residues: CASSRRGGRGETQYF. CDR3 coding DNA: TGCGCCAGCAGTCGTAGAGGAGGCCGAGGGGAGACCCAGTACTTC.

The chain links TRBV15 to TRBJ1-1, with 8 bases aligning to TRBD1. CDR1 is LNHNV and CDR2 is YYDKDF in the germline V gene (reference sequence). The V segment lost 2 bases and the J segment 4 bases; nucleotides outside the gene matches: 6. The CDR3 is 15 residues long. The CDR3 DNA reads TGTGCCACCAGCAGAACGACAGGGGCTCCCACTGAAGCTTTCTTT. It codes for CATSRTTGAPTEAFF.

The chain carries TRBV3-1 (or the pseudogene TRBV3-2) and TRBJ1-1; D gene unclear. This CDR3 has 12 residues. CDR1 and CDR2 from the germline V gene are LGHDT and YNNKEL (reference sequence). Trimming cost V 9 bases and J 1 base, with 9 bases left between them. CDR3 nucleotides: TGTGCCAGTTCCCCAGGGAACACTGAAGCTTTCTTT. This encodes CASSPGNTEAFF.

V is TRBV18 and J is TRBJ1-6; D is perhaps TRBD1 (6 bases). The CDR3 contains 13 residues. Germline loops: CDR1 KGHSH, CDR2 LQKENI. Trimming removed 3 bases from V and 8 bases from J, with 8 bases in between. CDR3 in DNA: TGTGCCAGCTCACCCAACAGGGATTCACCCCTCCACTTT. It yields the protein CASSPNRDSPLHF.

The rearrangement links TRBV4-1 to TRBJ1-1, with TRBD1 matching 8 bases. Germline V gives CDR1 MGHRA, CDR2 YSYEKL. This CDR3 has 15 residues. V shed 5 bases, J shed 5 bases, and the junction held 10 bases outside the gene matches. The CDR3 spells CASSWTRDRRTEAFF. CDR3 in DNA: TGCGCCAGCAGCTGGACCCGGGACAGGAGGACTGAAGCTTTCTTT.

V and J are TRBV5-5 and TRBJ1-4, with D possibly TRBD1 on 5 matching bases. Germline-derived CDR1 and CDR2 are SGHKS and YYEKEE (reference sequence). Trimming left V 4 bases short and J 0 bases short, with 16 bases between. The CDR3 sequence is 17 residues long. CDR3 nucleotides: TGTGCCAGCAGCCAAGACTCCCTACAGGCAACTAATGAAAAACTGTTTTTT. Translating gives CASSQDSLQATNEKLFF.

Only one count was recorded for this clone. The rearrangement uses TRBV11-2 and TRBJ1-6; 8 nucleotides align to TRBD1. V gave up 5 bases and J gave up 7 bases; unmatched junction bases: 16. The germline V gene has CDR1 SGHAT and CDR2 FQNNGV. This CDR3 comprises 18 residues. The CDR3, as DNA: TGTGCCAGCAGCCGAGGAGGCCTCCAGGGGGCCTTGAATTCACCCCTCCACTTT. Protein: CASSRGGLQGALNSPLHF.

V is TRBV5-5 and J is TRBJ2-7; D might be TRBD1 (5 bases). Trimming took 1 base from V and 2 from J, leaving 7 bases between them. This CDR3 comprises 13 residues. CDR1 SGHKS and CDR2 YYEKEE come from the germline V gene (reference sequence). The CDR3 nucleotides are TGTGCCAGCAGCTTGCGACAGACCTACGAGCAGTACTTC. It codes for CASSLRQTYEQYF.

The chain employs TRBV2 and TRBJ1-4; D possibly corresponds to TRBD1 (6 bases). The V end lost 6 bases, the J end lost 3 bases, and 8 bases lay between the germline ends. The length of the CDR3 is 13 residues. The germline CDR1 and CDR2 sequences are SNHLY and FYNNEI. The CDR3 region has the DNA TGTGCCAGCAGGGCAGGGGCTAATGAAAAACTGTTTTTT. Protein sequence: CASRAGANEKLFF.

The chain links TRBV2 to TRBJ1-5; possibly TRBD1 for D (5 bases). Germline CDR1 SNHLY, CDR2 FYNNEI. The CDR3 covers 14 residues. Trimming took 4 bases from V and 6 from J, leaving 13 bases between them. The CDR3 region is CASSGGRASQPQHF. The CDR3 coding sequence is TGTGCCAGCAGTGGTGGCAGGGCCTCTCAGCCCCAGCATTTT.

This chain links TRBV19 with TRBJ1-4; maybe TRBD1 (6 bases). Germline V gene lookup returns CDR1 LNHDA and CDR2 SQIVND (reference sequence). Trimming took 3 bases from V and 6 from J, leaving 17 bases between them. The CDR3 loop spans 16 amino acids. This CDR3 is CASSITSDSWDEKLFF. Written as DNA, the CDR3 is TGTGCCAGTAGTATCACCTCGGACAGCTGGGATGAAAAACTGTTTTTT.

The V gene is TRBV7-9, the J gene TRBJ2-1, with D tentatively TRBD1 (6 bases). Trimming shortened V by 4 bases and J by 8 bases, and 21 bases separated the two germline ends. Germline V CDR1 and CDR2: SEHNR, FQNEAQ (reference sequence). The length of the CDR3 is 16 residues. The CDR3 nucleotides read TGTGCCAGCAGCTCGTCAGGGGTGGGGTCGCGCCATGAGCAGTTCTTC. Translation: CASSSSGVGSRHEQFF.

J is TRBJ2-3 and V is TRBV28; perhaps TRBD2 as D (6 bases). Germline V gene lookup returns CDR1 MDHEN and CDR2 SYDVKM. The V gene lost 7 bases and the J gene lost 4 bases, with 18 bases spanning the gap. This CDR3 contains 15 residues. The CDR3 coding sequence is TGTGCCAGCACGCCTAGCGTTATTGGTGCAGATACGCAGTATTTT. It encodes CASTPSVIGADTQYF.

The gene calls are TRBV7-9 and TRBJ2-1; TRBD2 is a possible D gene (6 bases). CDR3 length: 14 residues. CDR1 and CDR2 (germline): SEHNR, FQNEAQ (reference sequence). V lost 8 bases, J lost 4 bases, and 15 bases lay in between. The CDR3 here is CASCSGLKYNEQFF. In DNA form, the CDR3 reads TGTGCCAGCTGTTCGGGACTGAAGTACAATGAGCAGTTCTTC.

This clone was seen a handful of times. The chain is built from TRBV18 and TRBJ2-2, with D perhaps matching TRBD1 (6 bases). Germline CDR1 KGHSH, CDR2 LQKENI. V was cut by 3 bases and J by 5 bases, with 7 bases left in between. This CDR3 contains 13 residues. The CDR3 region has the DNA TGTGCCAGCTCACCCGGACAGACCGGGGAGCTGTTTTTT. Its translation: CASSPGQTGELFF.